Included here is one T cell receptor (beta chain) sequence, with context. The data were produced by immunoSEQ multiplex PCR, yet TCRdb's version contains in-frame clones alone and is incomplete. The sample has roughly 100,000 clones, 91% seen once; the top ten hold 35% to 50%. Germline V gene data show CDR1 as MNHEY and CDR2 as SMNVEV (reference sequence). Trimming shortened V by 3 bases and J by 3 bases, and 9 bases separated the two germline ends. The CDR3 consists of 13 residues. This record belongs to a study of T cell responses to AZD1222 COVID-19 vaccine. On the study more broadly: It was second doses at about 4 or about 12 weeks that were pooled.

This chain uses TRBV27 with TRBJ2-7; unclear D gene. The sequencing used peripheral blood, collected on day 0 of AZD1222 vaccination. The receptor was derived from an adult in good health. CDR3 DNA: TGTGCCAGCAGTTTGGCCCCAGGCTACGAGCAGTACTTC. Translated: CASSLAPGYEQYF.